The source of this T cell receptor (beta chain) is a study of blood T cell repertoires in COVID-19. Study as a whole: Sources were T cells, B-cell-depleted T cells, or PBMCs; the material itself was cDNA or gDNA.

V gave up 0 bases and J gave up 2 bases; unmatched junction bases: 5. The germline gives CDR1 SGHTS, CDR2 YDEGEE. The CDR3 sequence is 16 residues long. Here immunoSEQ multiplex PCR was the method, and the copy in TCRdb shows in-frame clones only, minus some. The sample contains 170,000 or so clones, roughly 87% of which appear only once. This receptor was taken from a woman between 50 and 59 years old who had recovered from COVID-19. Sample: PBMCs or T cells enriched from blood (not recorded which). The rearrangement joins TRBV5-8 to TRBJ1-5; 7 bases align to TRBD1. DNA of the CDR3: TGTGCCAGCAGCTTGGGTACAGGGGTTGGCAATCAGCCCCAGCATTTT. It codes for CASSLGTGVGNQPQHF.